This passage covers 7 T cell receptor beta chains from one sample sequenced in a study of T-cell memory formation after mild COVID-19 (dated by TCRdb to the early 2020s). Libraries were prepared through 5' RACE. For sequencing, an Illumina NovaSeq 6000 was employed. TCRdb reprocessing: public reads trimmed at Q25 with fastp, clones called with MiXCR, in-frame beta chains kept. CDR3 protein sequences are deduplicated, and each keeps its most common genes and DNA. The sample table records 150,000 to 200,000 distinct CDR3 sequences; approximately 16% of these occur just once. The top ten constitute 2% to 2.5% of the sample. Sequencing was performed on PBMCs or a T cell subset sorted from them (not recorded which). The receptor set was obtained from an adult woman who had mild COVID-19 (a few samples of this study predate the infection). The sample titles of this study are shuffled in the database, so cell type and time point are left out; the donor was told from shared clones.

This clonotype was detected only a few times. The chain couples TRBV23-1 to TRBJ2-2; D gene uncertain. TRBV23-1 qualifies as an ORF whose function is uncertain. Trimming left V 0 bases short and J 1 base short, with 6 bases between. The CDR3 consists of 15 residues. The CDR3 reads CASSQSWWNTGELFF. CDR3 DNA: TGCGCCAGCAGTCAATCTTGGTGGAACACCGGGGAGCTGTTTTTT.

This clonotype was counted a few times. The chain uses TRBV5-6 and TRBJ2-3; 8 bases match TRBD2. Trimming took 4 bases from V and 6 from J; bases not matched to a gene: 13. CDR1 is SGHDT, CDR2 YYEEEE, per germline. The CDR3 length is 16 residues. The CDR3 sequence: CASSRGGGRMSDTQYF. In nucleotides, the CDR3 is TGTGCCAGCAGCAGGGGAGGCGGGAGGATGTCCGATACGCAGTATTTT. The whole variable domain, filled in from reference TRBV5-6 and TRBJ2-3, reads DAGVTQSPTHLIKTRGQQVTLRCSPKSGHDTVSWYQQALGQGPQFIFQYYEEEERQRGNFPDRFSGHQFPNYSSELNVNALLLGDSALYLCASSRGGGRMSDTQYFGPGTRLTVL.

This clonotype was seen only once. This sequence joins TRBV6-5 and TRBJ2-1; D is perhaps TRBD1 (6 bases). The CDR3 runs to 18 residues. Trimming took 2 bases from V and 2 from J, leaving 19 bases between them. In germline, CDR1 is MNHEY, CDR2 SVGAGI. The chain's CDR3 is CASSYQSRQGWTYNEQFF. CDR3 in DNA: TGTGCCAGCAGTTACCAAAGCCGGCAGGGGTGGACCTACAATGAGCAGTTCTTC.

This clonotype was counted at least ten times. Compared with germline, one end of the junction differs, possibly owing to a read error. The chain employs TRBV5-1 and TRBJ2-5, with 8 bases fitting TRBD2. The CDR3 sequence is 14 residues long. The germline gives CDR1 SGHRS, CDR2 YFSETQ. For the CDR3, the DNA is TGTGCCAGCAGCTTAACTAGCGGACAAGAGACCCAGTACTTC. Translated: CASSLTSGQETQYF.

J is TRBJ1-2 and V is TRBV4-2; 7 nucleotides agree with TRBD1. V shed 0 bases, J shed 8 bases, and the junction held 9 bases outside the gene matches. CDR3 length: 15 residues. Germline V gene data show CDR1 as LGHNA and CDR2 as YNFKEQ. The CDR3 DNA reads as TGTGCCAGCAGCCAAGATGGCCAGGGGGGATACGGCTACACCTTC. It is translated as CASSQDGQGGYGYTF.

The chain recombines TRBV13 with TRBJ1-1; 11 bases match TRBD1. V lost 4 bases and J lost 1; bases outside the gene matches: 5. Germline assignment: CDR1 PRHDT and CDR2 FYEKMQ (reference sequence). The CDR3 runs to 16 residues. CDR3 in amino acids: CASSSGQGVRNTEAFF. CDR3 DNA sequence: TGTGCCAGCAGCTCGGGACAGGGGGTAAGGAACACTGAAGCTTTCTTT.

CDR3 protein: CASSPNPPVETQYF. The DNA of the CDR3 is TGTGCCAGCTCACCAAACCCTCCTGTAGAGACCCAGTACTTC. The chain recombines TRBV18 with TRBJ2-5; D not resolved. Germline V gene data show CDR1 as KGHSH and CDR2 as LQKENI. Trimming removed 2 bases from V and 4 bases from J, with 11 bases in between. This CDR3 is 14 amino acids long.